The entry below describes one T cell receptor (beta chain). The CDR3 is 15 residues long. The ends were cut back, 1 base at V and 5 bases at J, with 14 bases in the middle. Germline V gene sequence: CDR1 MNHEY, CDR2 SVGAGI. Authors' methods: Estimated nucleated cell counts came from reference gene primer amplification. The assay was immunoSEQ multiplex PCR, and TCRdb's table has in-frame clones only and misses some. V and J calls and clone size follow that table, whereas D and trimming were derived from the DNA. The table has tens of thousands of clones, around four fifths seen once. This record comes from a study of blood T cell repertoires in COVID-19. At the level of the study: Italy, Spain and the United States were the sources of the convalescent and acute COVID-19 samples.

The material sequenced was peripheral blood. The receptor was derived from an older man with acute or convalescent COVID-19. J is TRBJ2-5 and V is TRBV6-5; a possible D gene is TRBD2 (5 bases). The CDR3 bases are TGTGCCAGCAGTTACTTCCGAGGAGGCGGGGAGACCCAGTACTTC. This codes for CASSYFRGGGETQYF.